The TCR beta chain under discussion was sequenced for a study of blood T cell repertoires in COVID-19. Overall study: Samples of COVID-19 (acute and convalescent) were obtained from the United States, Italy and Spain.

This CDR3 region has 13 residues. Germline CDR1 and CDR2: MNHEY and SVGEGT. Trimming took off 6 bases at V and 4 bases at J, with 12 bases between the two ends. Authors' data handling: Reference gene primer amplification gave estimated nucleated cell counts. The protocol was immunoSEQ multiplex PCR, while the TCRdb copy is restricted to in-frame clones and leaves out a portion. D and trimming come from the DNA, and the V and J calls and clone size come from that table. The sample lists about 400,000 clones, about 90% occurring once. Those enrolled, adults aged 18 to 89 years, came from under 25 US areas. Clinical history as reported by participants underpinned cohort assignment.

Sequencing used PBMCs or T cells enriched from blood (not recorded which). The source is a woman in her 30s who had recovered from COVID-19. This chain connects TRBV6-2 or TRBV6-3 to TRBJ2-5; the D gene is possibly TRBD1 (5 bases). The CDR3 nucleotides read TGTGCCAGCAGCCCCGTGGGGCGAGAGACCCAGTACTTC. Its translation: CASSPVGRETQYF.